This T cell receptor (beta chain) was captured in a study of blood T cells in healthy people across ages. Next came a second PCR, run for roughly 6 to 11 cycles, which used a sample-barcoded 5' primer along with a J-beta primer mix. TCRdb recomputed calls from the 5' RACE reads with MiXCR, one row per CDR3 protein. The data contain 850,000 to 1,000,000 distinct CDR3 sequences, approximately 50% of them singletons. This CDR3 comprises 17 residues. V was clipped by 6 bases and J by 2 bases; unmatched bases: 13. The germline V gene has CDR1 SNHLY and CDR2 FYNNEI. Extraction yielded at least 5 micrograms of total RNA per sample.

The TCR comes from a woman in her fifties or sixties in good health. This rearrangement joins TRBV2 to TRBJ2-5; 9 bases are a match to TRBD2. Sequenced material: blood. The CDR3 loop is CASSQGLLAGTQETQYF. The CDR3 DNA sequence: TGTGCCAGCAGCCAAGGGCTTCTAGCGGGAACTCAAGAGACCCAGTACTTC.